Shown below are 26 T cell receptor beta chains from a single sample sequenced in a study of CD8 T cells in Susac syndrome. Random-hexamer reverse transcription was applied to roughly 0.45 to 1 ug RNA. TCRdb passed the immunoSEQ multiplex PCR reads through MiXCR, listing each CDR3 protein once. The data contain some 450,000 distinct CDR3 sequences, approximately 85% of them seen just once; the ten biggest clones take up about 0.12%. Source material: CD8+ T cells from PBMCs. Receptor source: a human donor with multiple sclerosis.

The J gene is TRBJ2-5, the V gene TRBV5-6, with 12 bases lining up with TRBD2. V lost 5 bases to trimming and J lost 5 bases; unmatched junction nucleotides: 10. CDR1 is SGHDT, CDR2 YYEEEE, per germline. The CDR3 sequence is 16 residues long. The CDR3 region has the DNA TGTGCCAGCAGTTCCGCTAGCGGGAGGGCTGGGGAGACCCAGTACTTC. Protein sequence: CASSSASGRAGETQYF.

J is TRBJ2-5 and V is TRBV7-8, with 7 positions matching TRBD2. This CDR3 has 15 residues. V shed 6 bases and J 0 bases; nucleotides not matched to a gene: 7. Germline-derived CDR1 and CDR2 are SGHVS and FQNEAQ. DNA of the CDR3: TGTGCCAGCAGGAGGACTAGTGGGTACCAAGAGACCCAGTACTTC. It is translated as CASRRTSGYQETQYF.

The V and J genes are TRBV4-1 and TRBJ1-4, with D tentatively TRBD1 (5 bases). This CDR3 spans 17 amino acids. CDR1 and CDR2 from the germline V gene are MGHRA and YSYEKL. The V end lost 2 bases, the J end lost 4 bases, and 17 bases lay between the germline ends. The CDR3 is CASSQPRSGPNNEKLFF. DNA of the CDR3: TGCGCCAGCAGCCAACCTCGATCGGGGCCAAATAATGAAAAACTGTTTTTT.

The V call is TRBV27, the J call TRBJ2-7; D gene unclear. V was cut by 3 bases and J by 4 bases, with 10 bases left in between. The germline gives CDR1 MNHEY, CDR2 SMNVEV (reference sequence). The CDR3 totals 13 residues. The CDR3 sequence: CASSFQSPYEQYF. The CDR3 nucleotides read TGTGCCAGCAGTTTCCAGTCCCCTTACGAGCAGTACTTC.

The gene calls are TRBV5-4 and TRBJ2-7, with 7 bases aligning to TRBD2. Germline trimming cut 5 bases from V and 6 bases from J; bases unmatched to any gene: 14. The CDR3 is 15 amino acids. Germline CDR1 is SGHNT and CDR2 is YYREEE (reference sequence). As DNA, the CDR3 is TGTGCCAGCAGTTTCTTCGGAGAGAGGACTAGCGAGCAGTACTTC. Translation gives CASSFFGERTSEQYF.

The chain carries TRBV4-1 and TRBJ1-1, with D tentatively TRBD1 (6 bases). V was pared by 0 bases and J by 5 bases, with 16 bases between. Germline lookup yields CDR1 MGHRA and CDR2 YSYEKL. The CDR3 has 16 residues. CDR3 amino acids: CASSQDRGGARTEAFF. The CDR3 DNA is TGCGCCAGCAGCCAAGATCGGGGGGGCGCGAGGACTGAAGCTTTCTTT.

V is TRBV6-5 and J is TRBJ2-3; 14 bases line up with TRBD2. Germline-derived CDR1 and CDR2 are MNHEY and SVGAGI. V gave up 1 base and J gave up 3 bases; unmatched junction bases: 9. The CDR3 spans 19 residues. The CDR3 DNA reads as TGTGCCAGCAGTTACTTGGGACTAGCGGGGGCCTCGTTGACAGATACGCAGTATTTT. It codes for CASSYLGLAGASLTDTQYF.

The sample holds a few counts of this clonotype. The V and J genes are TRBV6-1 and TRBJ2-6; perhaps TRBD1 as D (5 bases). The CDR3 consists of 15 residues. The germline gives CDR1 MNHNS, CDR2 SASEGT. V was trimmed by 5 bases and J by 5 bases, leaving 13 bases between them. The CDR3, as DNA: TGTGCCAGCAGTAAAAACAGGTGGAGGGCCAACGTCCTGACTTTC. It translates to CASSKNRWRANVLTF.

The rearrangement uses TRBV28 and TRBJ2-2, with a possible D match to TRBD2 (6 bases). Germline V gives CDR1 MDHEN, CDR2 SYDVKM. CDR3 length equals 16 residues. The V end was cut by 2 bases, the J end by 4 bases, with 14 bases between. The CDR3 sequence: CASSLRGTPGTGELFF. The CDR3, as DNA: TGTGCCAGCAGTTTACGGGGGACCCCAGGCACCGGGGAGCTGTTTTTT. The variable domain in full, with the rest retrieved from reference TRBV28 and TRBJ2-2, is DVKVTQSSRYLVKRTGEKVFLECVQDMDHENMFWYRQDPGLGLRLIYFSYDVKMKEKGDIPEGYSVSREKKERFSLILESASTNQTSMYLCASSLRGTPGTGELFFGEGSRLTVL.

The V gene is TRBV27, the J gene TRBJ2-1; no reliable D call. CDR1 and CDR2 from the germline V gene are MNHEY and SMNVEV (reference sequence). The length of the CDR3 is 12 residues. The V gene lost 7 bases and the J gene lost 6 bases, with 10 bases spanning the gap. The CDR3 spells CASKKLGNEQFF. In DNA, the CDR3 is TGTGCCAGCAAAAAATTGGGCAATGAGCAGTTCTTC.

The chain is built from TRBV9 and TRBJ2-1, with 9 bases that match TRBD1. The junction had 10 bases not matched to a gene; V was cut back by 3 bases and J by 6 bases. The CDR3 covers 16 residues. Germline V lookup: CDR1 SGDLS, CDR2 YYNGEE. The chain's CDR3 is CASSGTGTGLGNEQFF. CDR3 DNA: TGTGCCAGCAGCGGAACCGGGACAGGGTTAGGCAATGAGCAGTTCTTC.

As for this clonotype: One end of the junction varies from germline; a read error may be responsible. The chain uses TRBV28 and TRBJ1-6, with unresolved D. Germline CDR1 is MDHEN and CDR2 is SYDVKM. The CDR3 consists of 16 residues. The CDR3, as DNA: TGTGCCAGCAGTTTGGAGAACTTCTCCTATAGTTCACCCCTCCACTTT. Translating it yields CASSLENFSYSSPLHF.

The chain is built from TRBV20-1 and TRBJ2-3, with TRBD2 matching over 14 bases. Germline CDR1 reads DFQATT; CDR2 reads SNEGSKA (reference sequence). There are 19 residues in the CDR3. The V segment lost 5 bases and the J segment 1 base; nucleotides outside the gene matches: 14. CDR3 bases: TGCAGTGCTTCCCGACTAGCGGGAGGGGTCCAGGAAGGCACAGATACGCAGTATTTT. This sequence encodes CSASRLAGGVQEGTDTQYF.

The genes are TRBV6-4 and TRBJ2-3, with D unclear. Germline assignment: CDR1 MRHNA and CDR2 SNTAGT. The V gene lost 2 bases and the J gene lost 0 bases, with 3 bases spanning the gap. CDR3 length: 13 residues. The CDR3 protein is CASSDISTDTQYF. For the CDR3, the DNA is TGTGCCAGCAGTGACATAAGCACAGATACGCAGTATTTT.

The chain links TRBV19 to TRBJ2-1; D perhaps matches TRBD2 (5 bases). Germline lookup yields CDR1 LNHDA and CDR2 SQIVND (reference sequence). V dropped 6 bases and J dropped 4 bases, with 10 bases sitting between them. The CDR3 is 13 residues long. The CDR3 region has the DNA TGTGCCAGTAGGGCGGGCCAGTACAATGAGCAGTTCTTC. This sequence encodes CASRAGQYNEQFF.

V usage is TRBV11-2 and J usage is TRBJ2-2, with 10 bases matching TRBD1. This CDR3 is built from 19 residues. In germline, CDR1 is SGHAT, CDR2 FQNNGV. V trimming: 4 bases; J trimming: 6 bases; junction bases outside the gene matches: 17. CDR3 region: CASSSRRRDRGVSAGELFF. CDR3 nucleotides: TGTGCCAGCAGCTCCCGGCGTCGGGACAGGGGTGTATCAGCCGGGGAGCTGTTTTTT.

V usage is TRBV5-4 and J usage is TRBJ1-1, with 8 bases matching TRBD1. In germline, CDR1 is SGHNT, CDR2 YYREEE (reference sequence). The CDR3 totals 15 residues. Unmatched junction bases numbered 5, after V lost 0 bases and J lost 4 bases. CDR3 bases: TGTGCCAGCAGCTTGGCCGTAGGGACAGGCACTGAAGCTTTCTTT. It codes for CASSLAVGTGTEAFF.

The J gene is TRBJ1-1, the V gene TRBV11-2; weak D call: TRBD1 (6 bases). Trimming removed 6 bases from V and 1 base from J, with 24 bases in between. The CDR3 has 18 residues. The germline V gene encodes CDR1 SGHAT and CDR2 FQNNGV. Here the CDR3 reads CASRRWGATLHENTEAFF. The CDR3, as DNA: TGTGCCAGCAGAAGGTGGGGGGCGACGCTACATGAGAACACTGAAGCTTTCTTT.

The chain couples TRBV4-2 to TRBJ1-2, with no clear D. The CDR3 length is 14 residues. Germline CDR1 and CDR2: LGHNA and YNFKEQ. V dropped 1 base and J dropped 4 bases, with 10 bases sitting between them. Here the CDR3 DNA reads TGTGCCAGCAGCCAAGGCACAGACGGCTATGGCTACACCTTC. Encoded protein: CASSQGTDGYGYTF.

The chain couples TRBV4-1 to TRBJ1-5; D is uncertain. The CDR3 consists of 15 residues. CDR1 and CDR2 from the germline V gene are MGHRA and YSYEKL. V was shortened by 0 bases and J by 7 bases, with 13 bases between the two germline ends. Here the CDR3 reads CASSQDRSLGQPQHF. The CDR3 coding sequence is TGCGCCAGCAGCCAAGACCGCAGTTTAGGCCAGCCCCAGCATTTT.

This clonotype was seen only a few times. As DNA, the CDR3 is TGTGCCAGCAGTCCGAGGGACAGGGCCCACGAGCAGTACTTC. This translates into CASSPRDRAHEQYF. The V and J genes are TRBV27 and TRBJ2-7; 9 bases map to TRBD1. Germline lookup yields CDR1 MNHEY and CDR2 SMNVEV (reference sequence). V gave up 5 bases and J gave up 5 bases; unmatched junction bases: 7. The CDR3 covers 14 residues.

The chain carries TRBV4-1 and TRBJ2-1; D possibly corresponds to TRBD1 (6 bases). CDR1 MGHRA and CDR2 YSYEKL come from the germline V gene. The CDR3 consists of 13 residues. V was clipped by 5 bases and J by 8 bases, with 13 bases between them. The chain's CDR3 is CASSLRTDDEQFF. Written as DNA, the CDR3 is TGCGCCAGCAGCTTAAGGACAGACGATGAGCAGTTCTTC.

In its sample, this clonotype was seen a few times. This sequence joins TRBV14 and TRBJ1-1; no clear D. Trimming pared 1 base from V and 4 bases from J, leaving 7 bases between. The germline V gene encodes CDR1 SGHDN and CDR2 FVKESK. The CDR3 runs 13 residues. The CDR3 loop is CASSQGSITEAFF. CDR3 nucleotide sequence: TGTGCCAGCAGCCAAGGGTCAATCACTGAAGCTTTCTTT.

The chain combines TRBV29-1 with TRBJ2-7; TRBD2 agrees at 8 bases. The trim removed 0 bases at V and 3 bases at J, leaving 7 bases unmatched. Germline V gene sequence: CDR1 SQVTM, CDR2 ANQGSEA. The CDR3 consists of 15 residues. The CDR3 DNA reads TGCAGCGTTGAAGATCGCGGGGGGAAGGACTACGAGCAGTACTTC. Its protein product is CSVEDRGGKDYEQYF.

The V call is TRBV25-1, the J call TRBJ1-1, with 12 positions matching TRBD1. Germline loops: CDR1 MGHDK, CDR2 SYGVNS. This CDR3 has 16 residues. V lost 4 bases to trimming and J lost 3 bases; unmatched junction nucleotides: 6. CDR3: CASSGGTGGRYTEAFF. In nucleotides, the CDR3 is TGTGCCAGCAGTGGCGGGACAGGGGGCCGGTACACTGAAGCTTTCTTT.

This chain links TRBV7-9 with TRBJ2-1; 10 bases are a match to TRBD2. Trimming cost V 5 bases and J 0 bases; bases outside gene matches: 7. The germline gives CDR1 SEHNR, CDR2 FQNEAQ (reference sequence). CDR3 length: 17 residues. The CDR3: CASSTGLAASSYNEQFF. The CDR3 DNA follows: TGTGCCAGCAGCACTGGACTAGCGGCTAGCTCCTACAATGAGCAGTTCTTC.